This T cell receptor (beta chain) was identified during a study of cytomegalovirus exposure and HLA in healthy donors. V lost 0 bases and J lost 1; bases outside the gene matches: 6. The CDR3 sequence is 17 residues long. In germline, CDR1 is LNHNV, CDR2 YYDKDF (reference sequence). PCR employed 60 Vbeta and 13 Jbeta primers. Clones were sequenced by immunoSEQ multiplex PCR, and TCRdb holds only the in-frame ones, with some missing. This table holds approximately 180,000 clones, more than 75% found once. V and J are TRBV15 and TRBJ2-5; the match to TRBD2 covers 9 bases. Source material: PBMCs. This TCR derives from a woman between 45 and 60 years old in good health and CMV-seronegative. The CDR3 coding sequence is TGTGCCACCAGCAGAGAGGGAGCGGGAGGCGTCCAAGAGACCCAGTACTTC. Encoded protein: CATSREGAGGVQETQYF.